The sequence of this T cell receptor beta chain was determined in a study of cytomegalovirus exposure and HLA in healthy donors. Primers: 60 Vbeta forward and 13 Jbeta reverse. Measured with immunoSEQ multiplex PCR; TCRdb has only the in-frame clones, and not every one. The sample has about 170,000 clones; approximately 81% are singletons. V lost 5 bases, J lost 7 bases, and 15 bases stayed unmatched. Per germline, CDR1 SGHTA and CDR2 FQGNSA. This CDR3 is built from 17 residues. The sequence was obtained from a woman aged 18-35 years in good health and CMV-seronegative. Sequenced sample: PBMCs. The genes are TRBV7-2 and TRBJ2-7, with 12 bases aligning to TRBD2. As DNA, the CDR3 is TGTGCCAGCAGCACCACGCCTAGCGGGAGGGCCCGTCGGGAGCAGTACTTC. It codes for CASSTTPSGRARREQYF.